The 7 T cell receptor beta chains below come from one sample, sequenced in a study of regulatory T cells in long-lasting Graves disease. Time point of the sample: newly diagnosed GD, antithyroid drugs for less than 3 months. Extracted PBMC RNA gave rise to the TCR library. Construction of TCR beta libraries relied on iRepertoire HTBI primers and on Arm-PCR targeting CDR3 regions. TCRdb reprocessed the multiplex PCR reads via MiXCR and lists one record per CDR3 protein. The sample has roughly 500,000 distinct CDR3 sequences, more than 10% seen once. These data were also reused for a study on T cells in Graves' hyperthyroidism and ophthalmopathy.

The sample in question was peripheral blood mononuclear cells (PBMCs), obtained at new diagnosis, from a patient treated with antithyroid drugs. The receptors were gathered from a woman in her thirties with Graves disease.

This clonotype was seen many times. V and J are TRBV12-3 or TRBV12-4 and TRBJ1-1; D is possibly TRBD1 (6 bases). V shed 6 bases and J shed 11 bases, with 16 bases lying between them. The CDR3 is 12 amino acids. The CDR3 DNA is TGTGCCAGCAGCGACGGGAGGAGGGGGGCTTTCTTT. Protein sequence: CASSDGRRGAFF.

This clonotype was counted ten times or more. This chain connects TRBV7-2 to TRBJ2-1, with TRBD2 identical over 8 bases. Unmatched junction bases numbered 8, after V lost 4 bases and J lost 3 bases. Looked up from germline, CDR1 is SGHTA and CDR2 is FQGNSA. The CDR3 extends over 16 amino acids. CDR3 in amino acids: CASSSRSSGSYNEQFF. As DNA, the CDR3 is TGTGCCAGCAGCTCTAGGTCGAGCGGGAGCTACAATGAGCAGTTCTTC. Supplemented by reference TRBV7-2 and TRBJ2-1, the full variable domain reads GAGVSQSPSNKVTEKGKDVELRCDPISGHTALYWYRQSLGQGLEFLIYFQGNSAPDKSGLPSDRFSAERTGGSVSTLTIQRTQQEDSAVYLCASSSRSSGSYNEQFFGPGTRLTVL.

This clonotype was observed many times. The rearrangement joins TRBV12-3 or TRBV12-4 to TRBJ1-3, with 7 bases fitting TRBD1. The CDR3 loop spans 13 amino acids. V trimming: 10 bases; J trimming: 4 bases; junction bases outside the gene matches: 7. The CDR3 DNA reads TGTGCCATCGTGACAGGGATCGGAAACACCATATATTTT. It yields the protein CAIVTGIGNTIYF.

This clonotype was picked up many times. The chain employs TRBV29-1 and TRBJ2-7, with TRBD1 matching over 10 bases. J gave up 0 bases and V 3 bases, and 2 bases lay outside the gene matches. The germline CDR1 and CDR2 sequences are SQVTM and ANQGSEA. This CDR3 region has 14 residues. CDR3 nucleotides: TGCAGCGTTGAGACAGGGGGCAGCTCCTACGAGCAGTACTTC. Protein product: CSVETGGSSYEQYF.

The CDR3 coding sequence is TGTGCCAGTAGTACACGGTCTAGAAGTGAGGAGCTGTTTTTT. Its protein is CASSTRSRSEELFF. The rearrangement links TRBV19 to TRBJ2-2; D ambiguous. Trimming cost V 4 bases and J 10 bases, with 16 bases left between them. CDR1 is LNHDA and CDR2 is SQIVND in the germline V gene (reference sequence). This CDR3 contains 14 residues. The whole variable domain, remainder taken from reference TRBV19 and TRBJ2-2, is DGGITQSPKYLFRKEGQNVTLSCEQNLNHDAMYWYRQDPGQGLRLIYYSQIVNDFQKGDIAEGYSVSREKKESFPLTVTSAQKNPTAFYLCASSTRSRSEELFFGEGSRLTVL.

This clonotype was counted a few times. The CDR3 spells CASSVEGPYNEQFF. CDR3 in DNA: TGTGCCAGCAGCGTGGAGGGCCCCTACAATGAGCAGTTCTTC. The chain employs TRBV5-8 and TRBJ2-1; D possibly corresponds to TRBD2 (6 bases). The CDR3 spans 14 residues. The V gene lost 4 bases and the J gene lost 2 bases, with 10 bases spanning the gap. CDR1 and CDR2 from the germline V gene are SGHTS and YDEGEE. The complete variable domain, with remaining parts taken from reference TRBV5-8 and TRBJ2-1, reads EAGVTQSPTHLIKTRGQQATLRCSPISGHTSVYWYQQALGLGLQFLLWYDEGEERNRGNFPPRFSGRQFPNYSSELNVNALELEDSALYLCASSVEGPYNEQFFGPGTRLTVL.

In this sample, this clonotype turned up many times. V is TRBV7-8 and J is TRBJ1-1; no firm D call. Trimming took 2 bases from V and 0 from J, leaving 7 bases between them. Per the germline V gene, CDR1 is SGHVS and CDR2 is FQNEAQ. This CDR3 is 14 amino acids long. In DNA form, the CDR3 reads TGTGCCAGCAGCTTACTCAGTATGAACACTGAAGCTTTCTTT. It is translated as CASSLLSMNTEAFF. The full variable domain, in which reference TRBV7-8 and TRBJ1-1 provide the parts outside the CDR3, is GAGVSQSPRYKVAKRGQDVALRCDPISGHVSLFWYQQALGQGPEFLTYFQNEAQLDKSGLPSDRFFAERPEGSVSTLKIQRTQQEDSAVYLCASSLLSMNTEAFFGQGTRLTVV.